Listed here is a single T cell receptor beta chain. The record originates from a study of T cell changes during pregnancy in multiple sclerosis. Using immunoSEQ multiplex PCR, the repertoire was profiled, and TCRdb retains in-frame clones only, with some absent. The sample shows 33,000 or so clones, more than 75% of them seen only once. Germline CDR1 MNHEY, CDR2 SVGAGI. CDR3 length: 15 amino acids. The J segment lost 1 base and the V segment lost 4 bases, leaving 6 bases of the junction unmatched. This specimen consisted of peripheral blood, obtained in the third trimester of pregnancy. The chain links TRBV6-5 to TRBJ2-5, with TRBD1 matching 7 bases. This TCR was recovered from a female donor in good health, enrolled as a control in a pregnancy study. CDR3 in DNA: TGTGCCAGCAGTTCTACTGACAGGGCCCAAGAGACCCAGTACTTC. This codes for CASSSTDRAQETQYF.